This TCR beta chain was captured in a study of early T cells in non-severe SARS-CoV-2 infection. The CDR3 is 13 residues long. Germline CDR1 and CDR2: SQVTM and ANQGSEA. With regard to this clonotype: Its specificity is unknown.

General study findings and limits: VDJdb matching skewed toward anti-spike CD8 responses, missing private and CD4 specificities.

MiXCR, run by TCRdb on the 5' RACE reads, gives a single entry per CDR3 protein. The data hold roughly 71,000 distinct CDR3 sequences, with about 12% observed a single time. The V gene is TRBV29-1, the J gene TRBJ2-3; the D gene is possibly TRBD1 (6 bases). This receptor was obtained from an adult who was a healthcare worker with PCR-confirmed SARS-CoV-2 infection or an uninfected control (not recorded which). The sample comprised whole blood. The CDR3 DNA is TGCAGAGGACGGACAGATCTCCCAGATACGCAGTATTTT. Encoded protein: CRGRTDLPDTQYF.